Sequencing of this T cell receptor beta chain was carried out in a study of T-cell reconstitution after alpha-beta-depleted transplantation in children. Whole-study results and caveats: At one year after transplant, newly produced T cells mostly accounted for T-cell counts and diversity. Surviving recipient T cells and thymic progenitors accounted for the high day-60 TCRbeta diversity observed in some patients. Expanded graft clones numbering several hundred reportedly gave rise to alpha-beta T cells about two months after transplant.

Construction of the TCRbeta library involved unique molecular identifiers. TCRdb re-analysed the PCR reads in MiXCR, keeping a single row per CDR3 protein. The table shows approximately 300,000 distinct CDR3 sequences, with around 10% occurring only once. Trimming pared 4 bases from V and 0 bases from J, leaving 17 bases between. Germline lookup yields CDR1 SQVTM and CDR2 ANQGSEA. This CDR3 is built from 16 residues. This clonotype showed up just a few times. The antigen remains unidentified. This specimen consisted of PBMCs, obtained before TCRalphabeta/CD19-depleted stem cell transplant. V usage is TRBV29-1 and J usage is TRBJ2-3; the D gene is possibly TRBD2 (7 bases). The sequence derives from a boy under two years old with acute myeloid leukemia, due to receive a stem cell transplant. The CDR3 reads CSVASWPGGSTDTQYF. The CDR3 bases are TGCAGCGTTGCCTCTTGGCCGGGGGGCAGCACAGATACGCAGTATTTT.